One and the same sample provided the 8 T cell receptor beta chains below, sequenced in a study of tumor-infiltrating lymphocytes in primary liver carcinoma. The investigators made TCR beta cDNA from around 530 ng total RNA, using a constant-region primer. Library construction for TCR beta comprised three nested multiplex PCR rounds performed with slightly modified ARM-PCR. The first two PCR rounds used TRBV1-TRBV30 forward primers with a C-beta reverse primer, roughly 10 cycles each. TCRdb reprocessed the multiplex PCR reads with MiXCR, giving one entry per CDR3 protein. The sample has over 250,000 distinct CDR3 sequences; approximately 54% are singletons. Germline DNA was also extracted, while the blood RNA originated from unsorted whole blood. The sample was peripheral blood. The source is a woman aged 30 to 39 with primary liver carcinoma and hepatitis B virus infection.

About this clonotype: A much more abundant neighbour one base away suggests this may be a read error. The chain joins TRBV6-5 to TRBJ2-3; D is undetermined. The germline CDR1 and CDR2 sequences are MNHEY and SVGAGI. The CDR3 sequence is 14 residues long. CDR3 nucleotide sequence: TGTGCCAGCAGTTACAGGGCAAGCACAGATACGCGGTATTTT. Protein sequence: CASSYRASTDTRYF.

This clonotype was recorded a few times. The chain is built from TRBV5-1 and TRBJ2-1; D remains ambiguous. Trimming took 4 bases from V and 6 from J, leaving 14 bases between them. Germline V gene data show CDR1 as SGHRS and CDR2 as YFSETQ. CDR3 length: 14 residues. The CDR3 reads CASSPTRYPNEQFF. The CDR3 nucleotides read TGCGCCAGCAGCCCTACCAGGTACCCCAATGAGCAGTTCTTC.

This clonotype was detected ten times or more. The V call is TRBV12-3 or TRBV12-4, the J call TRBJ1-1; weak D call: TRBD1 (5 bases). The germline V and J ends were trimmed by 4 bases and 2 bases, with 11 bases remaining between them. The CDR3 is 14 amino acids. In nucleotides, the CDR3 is TGTGCCAGCAGTTATCAGGGTTTAAACACTGAAGCTTTCTTT. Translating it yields CASSYQGLNTEAFF.

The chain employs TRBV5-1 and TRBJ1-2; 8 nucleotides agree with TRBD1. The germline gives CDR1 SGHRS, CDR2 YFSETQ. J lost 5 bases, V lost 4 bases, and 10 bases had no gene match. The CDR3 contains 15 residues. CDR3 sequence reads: CASSTQPTGDYGYTF. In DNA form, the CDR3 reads TGCGCCAGCAGCACCCAACCGACAGGGGATTATGGCTACACCTTC.

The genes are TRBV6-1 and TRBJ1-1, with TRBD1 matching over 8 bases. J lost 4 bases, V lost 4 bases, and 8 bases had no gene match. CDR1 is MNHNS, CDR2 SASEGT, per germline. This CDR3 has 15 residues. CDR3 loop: CASSGLDRVATEAFF. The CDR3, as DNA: TGTGCCAGCAGTGGCCTGGACAGGGTGGCCACTGAAGCTTTCTTT.

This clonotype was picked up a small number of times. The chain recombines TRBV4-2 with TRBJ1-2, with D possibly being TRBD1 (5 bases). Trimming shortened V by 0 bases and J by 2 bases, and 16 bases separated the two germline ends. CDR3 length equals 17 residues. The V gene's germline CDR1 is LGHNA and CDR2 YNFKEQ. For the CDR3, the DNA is TGTGCCAGCAGCCAAGATTTAGGCTCGGGGGTAAACTATGGCTACACCTTC. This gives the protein CASSQDLGSGVNYGYTF.

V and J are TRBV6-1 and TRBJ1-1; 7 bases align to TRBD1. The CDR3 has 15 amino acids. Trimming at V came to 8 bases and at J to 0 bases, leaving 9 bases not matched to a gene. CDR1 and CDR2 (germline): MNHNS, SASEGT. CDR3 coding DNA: TGTGCCAGCTCCCCGGGACAGCTCATGAACACTGAAGCTTTCTTT. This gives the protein CASSPGQLMNTEAFF.

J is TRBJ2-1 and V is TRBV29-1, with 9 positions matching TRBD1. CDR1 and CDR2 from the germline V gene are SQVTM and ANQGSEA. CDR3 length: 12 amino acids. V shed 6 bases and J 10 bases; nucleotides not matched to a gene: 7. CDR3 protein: CSVQQGAREQFF. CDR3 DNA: TGCAGCGTACAACAGGGGGCACGGGAGCAGTTCTTC.